This TCR beta chain was profiled in a study of human T cells and chemical hapten exposure. About the research overall: TCR yields per sample varied mostly from small pooled library volume differences.

Per the original methods: Across samples, TCR counts had a median of roughly 96,000 and ranged from roughly 20,000 to 690,600. TCRdb called the RACE reads again in MiXCR, with one record for every CDR3 protein. TCRdb's processing, not the authors' own work, is the source of the V and J calls. This repertoire shows more than 95,000 distinct CDR3 sequences, 12% found once; its top ten account for just over 1.4%. With respect to this clonotype: Its antigen is unidentified.

Time point given: patch test 1, 2 weeks after DPC sensitization. Treatment noted: therapeutic diphenylcyclopropenone sensitization with weekly scalp DPC. Findings and caveats of the study: Those TCRs sitting above 1 in 1000 frequency stayed the same with DPC sensitization.

The CDR3 is 16 amino acids. CDR1 is SGHTA, CDR2 FQGNSA, per germline. J was trimmed by 7 bases and V by 4 bases; bases with no gene match: 13. This clonotype was obtained from a woman aged 45-59 years with alopecia areata. Some clones in this sample may be carry-over from other donors' samples. This chain joins TRBV7-2 and TRBJ1-5, with 7 bases fitting TRBD1. The starting material was whole blood, obtained in connection with sensitization to the hapten diphenylcyclopropenone (DPC). The CDR3 region has the DNA TGTGCCAGCAGCTCTTACAGGGGTACAGTCGGGCAGCCCCAGCATTTT. It is translated as CASSSYRGTVGQPQHF.